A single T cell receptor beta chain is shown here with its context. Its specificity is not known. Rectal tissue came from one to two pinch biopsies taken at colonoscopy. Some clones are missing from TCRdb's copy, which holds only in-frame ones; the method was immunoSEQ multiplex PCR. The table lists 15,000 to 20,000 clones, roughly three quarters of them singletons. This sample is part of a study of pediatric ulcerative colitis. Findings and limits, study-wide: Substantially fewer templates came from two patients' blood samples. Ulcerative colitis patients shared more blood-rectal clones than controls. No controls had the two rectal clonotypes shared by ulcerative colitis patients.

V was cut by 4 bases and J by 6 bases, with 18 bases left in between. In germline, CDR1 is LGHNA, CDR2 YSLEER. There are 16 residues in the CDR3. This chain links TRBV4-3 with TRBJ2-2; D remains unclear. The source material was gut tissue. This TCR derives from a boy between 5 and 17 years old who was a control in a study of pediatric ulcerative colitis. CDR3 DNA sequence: TGCGCCAGCAGCCCACTAATCGCCGGGTCTTCCGGGGAGCTGTTTTTT. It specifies CASSPLIAGSSGELFF.